This TCR beta chain appears in the sequencing data of a study of shared clonotypes between healthy human individuals. The study ran the assay at deep level. Measured with immunoSEQ multiplex PCR; TCRdb has only the in-frame clones, and not every one. The sample contains approximately 2.4 million clones, approximately 96% of which appear only once. Study-level results: It was the non-shared clonotypes that had lower generation probabilities than clonotypes shared by all four donors.

About this clone: Its antigen is as yet unknown.

This CDR3 has 14 residues. V gave up 2 bases and J gave up 3 bases, with 10 bases separating them. Germline loops: CDR1 KGHSH, CDR2 LQKENI. Input material: naive CD4+ T cells sorted from blood. Subset of the sample: CD45RA+ positively selected. This TCR was recovered from a man between 18 and 35 years old in good health. The chain has TRBV18 and TRBJ1-1; no definite D call. This chain's CDR3 is CASSPTSLDTEAFF. The CDR3 DNA sequence: TGTGCCAGCTCACCAACGAGCCTGGACACTGAAGCTTTCTTT.